Shown below are 4 T cell receptor beta chains from a single sample sequenced in a study of CD8+ T cells in alopecia areata. Reverse transcription of extracted RNA yielded cDNA, which provided the sequencing template. Sequencing used immunoSEQ multiplex PCR; TCRdb keeps in-frame clones, though not all of them. The table lists some 120,000 clones, roughly 50% of them singletons. Sequenced: NKG2D-low CD8+ T cells sorted from blood. The receptors derive from a human donor with alopecia areata.

About this clone: Additional DNA sequences in this sample encode the identical CDR3. This chain connects TRBV29-1 to TRBJ1-2; no reliable D call. Germline values: CDR1 SQVTM, CDR2 ANQGSEA. The CDR3 is made up of 11 amino acids. The germline V and J ends were trimmed by 5 bases and 5 bases, with 9 bases remaining between them. The CDR3 DNA is TGCAGCGTTCGGACCCCATATGGCTACACCTTC. It translates to CSVRTPYGYTF.

This clone was counted only a few times. This chain uses TRBV29-1 with TRBJ2-7; TRBD1 matches at 11 bases. The CDR3 contains 15 residues. The germline gives CDR1 SQVTM, CDR2 ANQGSEA. V was pared by 4 bases and J by 0 bases, with 5 bases of the junction left unmatched. CDR3 sequence (DNA): TGCAGCGTTGGAATAGGGACAGGGGGCTCCTACGAGCAGTACTTC. Translating gives CSVGIGTGGSYEQYF.

The chain links TRBV29-1 to TRBJ2-3; D possibly corresponds to TRBD1 (6 bases). The CDR3 contains 14 residues. The V end was cut by 7 bases, the J end by 1 base, with 15 bases between. CDR1 and CDR2 from the germline V gene are SQVTM and ANQGSEA. The CDR3 bases are TGCAGCGCCCAGGGGAGTGGGGGCACAGATACGCAGTATTTT. Its translation: CSAQGSGGTDTQYF.

The gene calls are TRBV27 and TRBJ1-1; no firm D call. The CDR3 sequence is 13 residues long. The V end lost 4 bases, the J end lost 1 base, and 7 bases lay between the germline ends. Germline V gene lookup returns CDR1 MNHEY and CDR2 SMNVEV (reference sequence). DNA of the CDR3: TGTGCCAGCAGTTCCTCAAAGAACACTGAAGCTTTCTTT. Its protein is CASSSSKNTEAFF.